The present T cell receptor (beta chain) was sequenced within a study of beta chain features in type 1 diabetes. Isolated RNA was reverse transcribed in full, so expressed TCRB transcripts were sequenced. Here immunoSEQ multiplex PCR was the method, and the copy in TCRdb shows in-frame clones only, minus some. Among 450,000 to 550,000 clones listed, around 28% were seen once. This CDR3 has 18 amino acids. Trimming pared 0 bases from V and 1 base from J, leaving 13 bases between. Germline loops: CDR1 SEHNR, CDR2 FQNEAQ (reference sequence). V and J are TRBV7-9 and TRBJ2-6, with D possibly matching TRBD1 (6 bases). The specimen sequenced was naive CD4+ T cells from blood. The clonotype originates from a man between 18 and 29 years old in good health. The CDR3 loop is CASSLAVTGQSGANVLTF. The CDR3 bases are TGTGCCAGCAGCTTAGCGGTGACAGGCCAATCTGGGGCCAACGTCCTGACTTTC.